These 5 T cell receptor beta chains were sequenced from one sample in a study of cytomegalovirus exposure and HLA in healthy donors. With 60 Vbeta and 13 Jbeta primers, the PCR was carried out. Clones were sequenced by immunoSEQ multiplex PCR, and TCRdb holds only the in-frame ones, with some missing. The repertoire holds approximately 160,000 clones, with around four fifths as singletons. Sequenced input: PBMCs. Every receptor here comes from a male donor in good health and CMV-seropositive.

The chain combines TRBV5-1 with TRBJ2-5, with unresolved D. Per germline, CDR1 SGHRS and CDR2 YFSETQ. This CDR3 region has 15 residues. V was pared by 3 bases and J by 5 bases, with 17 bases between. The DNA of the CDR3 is TGCGCCAGCAGCTCGTCCCCTACTATGGCGGAGACCCAGTACTTC. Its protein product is CASSSSPTMAETQYF.

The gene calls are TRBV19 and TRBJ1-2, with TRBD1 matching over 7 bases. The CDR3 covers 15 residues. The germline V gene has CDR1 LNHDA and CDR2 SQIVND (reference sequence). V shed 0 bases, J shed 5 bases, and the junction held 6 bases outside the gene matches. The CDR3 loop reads CASSIDPGQRYGYTF. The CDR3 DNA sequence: TGTGCCAGTAGTATAGATCCGGGACAGCGATATGGCTACACCTTC.

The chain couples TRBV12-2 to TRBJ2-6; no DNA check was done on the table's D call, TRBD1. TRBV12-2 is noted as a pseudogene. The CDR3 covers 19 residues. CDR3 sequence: CASRRTEGAPHSGANVLTF. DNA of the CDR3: TGTGCAAGTCGCCGAACGGAGGGGGCGCCCCACTCTGGGGCCAACGTCCTGACTTTC.

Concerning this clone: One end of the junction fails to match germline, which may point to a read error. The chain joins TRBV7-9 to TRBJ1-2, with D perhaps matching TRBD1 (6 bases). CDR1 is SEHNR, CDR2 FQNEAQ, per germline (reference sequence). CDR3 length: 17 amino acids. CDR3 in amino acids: CSSSSSPTGLVGEGYTF. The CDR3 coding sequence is TGTTCCAGCAGCTCGAGCCCGACAGGACTCGTTGGCGAAGGCTACACCTTC.

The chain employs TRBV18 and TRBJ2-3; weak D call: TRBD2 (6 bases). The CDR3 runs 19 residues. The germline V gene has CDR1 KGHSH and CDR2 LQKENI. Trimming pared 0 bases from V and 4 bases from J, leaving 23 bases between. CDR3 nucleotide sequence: TGTGCCAGCTCACCACCGGCGGCGGGGACCCGGTCAGAGGCAGATACGCAGTATTTT. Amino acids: CASSPPAAGTRSEADTQYF.